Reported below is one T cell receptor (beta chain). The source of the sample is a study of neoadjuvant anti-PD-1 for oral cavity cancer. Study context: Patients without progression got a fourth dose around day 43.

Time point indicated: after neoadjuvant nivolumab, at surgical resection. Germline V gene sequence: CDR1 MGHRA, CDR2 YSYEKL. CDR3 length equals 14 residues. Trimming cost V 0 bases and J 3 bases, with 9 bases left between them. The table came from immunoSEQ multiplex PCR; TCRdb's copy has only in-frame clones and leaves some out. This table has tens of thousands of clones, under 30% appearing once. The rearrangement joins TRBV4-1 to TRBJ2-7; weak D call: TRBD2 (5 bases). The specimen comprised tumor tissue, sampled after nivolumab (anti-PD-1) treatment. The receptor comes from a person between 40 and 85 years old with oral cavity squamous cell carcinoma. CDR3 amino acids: CASSQEPGNYEQYF. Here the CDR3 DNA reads TGCGCCAGCAGCCAAGAGCCGGGGAACTACGAGCAGTACTTC.